The 16 T cell receptor beta chains listed next were all sequenced from one sample in a study of shared clonotypes between healthy human individuals. Sequencing used immunoSEQ multiplex PCR; TCRdb keeps in-frame clones, though not all of them. The sample holds 1 million to 1.2 million clones, approximately 80% seen once. Input material: memory CD4+ T cells from PBMCs. The sample's subset: CD45RA-negative fraction. The origin of the receptors is a man between 18 and 29 years old in good health. Some clones in this sample may be carry-over from other donors' samples.

This chain connects TRBV5-5 to TRBJ2-3, with D unclear. Deletions cut 0 bases from V and 0 bases from J, with 11 bases between. Germline loops: CDR1 SGHKS, CDR2 YYEKEE (reference sequence). This CDR3 has 16 amino acids. The CDR3 loop reads CASSLGLGASTDTQYF. The CDR3 region has the DNA TGTGCCAGCAGCTTGGGTCTGGGCGCGAGCACAGATACGCAGTATTTT.

The chain combines TRBV4-1 with TRBJ2-1, with 9 bases matching TRBD1. This CDR3 has 15 amino acids. Germline CDR1 reads MGHRA; CDR2 reads YSYEKL. With V trimmed by 4 bases and J by 5 bases, 6 bases remained unmatched. The CDR3, as DNA: TGCGCCAGCAGCCGCGGGACAGGGAGGAACAATGAGCAGTTCTTC. Translated: CASSRGTGRNNEQFF.

V gene TRBV30 combines with J gene TRBJ2-1; no definite D call. There are 15 residues in the CDR3. Trimming removed 3 bases from V and 7 bases from J, with 19 bases in between. The germline gives CDR1 GTSNPN, CDR2 SVGIG (reference sequence). The DNA for the CDR3 is TGTGCCTGGAGGTTCCCGGTGGGTACTGGGAATGAGCAGTTCTTC. Amino acids: CAWRFPVGTGNEQFF. Based on the CDR3 plus reference TRBV30 and TRBJ2-1, the full variable domain is SQTIHQWPATLVQPVGSPLSLECTVEGTSNPNLYWYRQAAGRGLQLLFYSVGIGQISSEVPQNLSASRPQDRQFILSSKKLLLSDSGFYLCAWRFPVGTGNEQFFGPGTRLTVL.

The rearrangement joins TRBV18 to TRBJ2-1, with 12 bases matching TRBD2. Per germline, CDR1 KGHSH and CDR2 LQKENI. J gave up 5 bases and V 1 base, and 6 bases lay outside the gene matches. The CDR3 is 17 residues long. The CDR3: CASSPRSGLAGNNEQFF. DNA for the CDR3: TGTGCCAGCTCACCACGATCGGGACTAGCGGGTAACAATGAGCAGTTCTTC.

J is TRBJ2-7 and V is TRBV2; D gene ambiguous. The CDR3 extends over 11 amino acids. V lost 3 bases, J lost 7 bases, and 7 bases lay in between. Germline lookup yields CDR1 SNHLY and CDR2 FYNNEI. As DNA, the CDR3 is TGTGCCAGCAGTGAGGAGCTTGAGCAGTACTTC. It codes for CASSEELEQYF.

This sequence joins TRBV7-2 and TRBJ2-7; D gene uncertain. CDR1 and CDR2 from the germline V gene are SGHTA and FQGNSA. The CDR3 is 13 amino acids. Trimming stripped 0 bases from V and 7 bases from J, with 10 bases between. CDR3 residues: CASSLAGSREQYF. CDR3 nucleotides: TGTGCCAGCAGCTTAGCGGGATCGAGGGAGCAGTACTTC.

The chain carries TRBV6-1 and TRBJ2-7; 9 nucleotides agree with TRBD1. CDR3 length: 14 amino acids. V shed 10 bases, J shed 4 bases, and the junction held 11 bases outside the gene matches. Germline CDR1 and CDR2: MNHNS and SASEGT. CDR3 in DNA: TGTGCCACAAATTCCGGGACAGGGTGGTACGAGCAGTACTTC. Translated: CATNSGTGWYEQYF.

V usage is TRBV10-3 and J usage is TRBJ2-1; D uncertain. The V gene lost 2 bases and the J gene lost 10 bases, with 24 bases spanning the gap. Germline CDR1 and CDR2: ENHRY and SYGVKD. The CDR3 covers 17 residues. The CDR3 region is CAISEGYPSITIKEQFF. CDR3 in DNA: TGTGCCATCAGTGAGGGTTACCCGAGTATCACAATAAAAGAGCAGTTCTTC.

J is TRBJ1-1 and V is TRBV27, with 7 bases matching TRBD1. Germline CDR1 reads MNHEY; CDR2 reads SMNVEV (reference sequence). V shed 5 bases and J 1 base; nucleotides not matched to a gene: 16. The CDR3 is 18 residues long. The CDR3 loop is CASSRQTDHRGPNTEAFF. The DNA for the CDR3 is TGTGCCAGCAGTCGCCAAACAGACCACAGGGGTCCGAACACTGAAGCTTTCTTT.

This clone was seen more than once but under ten times. The rearrangement uses TRBV19 and TRBJ1-1, with D unresolved. The CDR3 consists of 13 residues. From germline, CDR1 is LNHDA and CDR2 SQIVND (reference sequence). The V end was cut by 3 bases, the J end by 1 base, with 6 bases between. DNA of the CDR3: TGTGCCAGTAGTATCGCTTGGAACACTGAAGCTTTCTTT. Residues: CASSIAWNTEAFF.

The chain recombines TRBV19 with TRBJ1-5, with 9 bases matching TRBD1. Per the germline V gene, CDR1 is LNHDA and CDR2 is SQIVND (reference sequence). V lost 4 bases, J lost 5 bases, and 12 bases stayed unmatched. This CDR3 has 17 residues. CDR3 sequence: CASSTQDRGLPHQPQHF. Written as DNA, the CDR3 is TGTGCCAGTAGTACCCAGGACAGGGGCCTGCCTCATCAGCCCCAGCATTTT. The full variable domain, in which reference TRBV19 and TRBJ1-5 provide the parts outside the CDR3, is DGGITQSPKYLFRKEGQNVTLSCEQNLNHDAMYWYRQDPGQGLRLIYYSQIVNDFQKGDIAEGYSVSREKKESFPLTVTSAQKNPTAFYLCASSTQDRGLPHQPQHFGDGTRLSIL.

CDR3 sequence: CASSVAGGYTF. In nucleotides, the CDR3 is TGTGCCAGCAGTGTGGCGGGTGGCTACACCTTC. This sequence joins TRBV2 and TRBJ1-2; D call uncertain. V dropped 4 bases and J dropped 7 bases, with 7 bases sitting between them. CDR3 length: 11 amino acids. CDR1 SNHLY and CDR2 FYNNEI come from the germline V gene.

The V gene is TRBV6-5, the J gene TRBJ1-2; TRBD1 agrees at 7 bases. After removal of 3 bases from V and 6 bases from J, the junction contained 4 bases not matched to a gene. The CDR3 extends over 13 amino acids. CDR1 is MNHEY and CDR2 is SVGAGI in the germline V gene. The CDR3 here is CASSYSRGNGYTF. CDR3 nucleotides: TGTGCCAGCAGTTATAGCAGGGGGAATGGCTACACCTTC.

Notes on this clone: Germline and junction disagree at one end, which may indicate a read error. The chain links TRBV5-4 to TRBJ2-2; 9 nucleotides line up with TRBD2. This CDR3 comprises 16 residues. Germline V gene lookup returns CDR1 SGHNT and CDR2 YYREEE (reference sequence). The CDR3 reads CASSHRASGNNGEPFF. The CDR3 DNA sequence: TGTGCCAGCAGCCATCGGGCTAGCGGGAATAACGGGGAGCCGTTTTTT.

About this clone: The same CDR3 can be traced to other DNA sequences in this sample. The chain employs TRBV5-1 and TRBJ2-2, with D tentatively TRBD1 (6 bases). This CDR3 has 13 residues. Trimming took off 2 bases at V and 6 bases at J, with 8 bases between the two ends. CDR1 is SGHRS, CDR2 YFSETQ, per germline. CDR3 residues: CASSLQGSGELFF. DNA of the CDR3: TGCGCCAGCAGCTTACAGGGTTCCGGGGAGCTGTTTTTT.

The chain couples TRBV6-5 to TRBJ2-3, with 7 bases identical to TRBD1. The CDR3 has 14 amino acids. CDR1 MNHEY and CDR2 SVGAGI come from the germline V gene. V lost 6 bases to trimming and J lost 5 bases; unmatched junction nucleotides: 8. CDR3 protein: CASSLYRGRDTQYF. Written as DNA, the CDR3 is TGTGCCAGCAGCCTATACAGGGGCCGAGATACGCAGTATTTT.